A selection of T cell receptor beta chains follows, all from one sample in a study of vaccination and CD4 T cells after COVID-19. MiXCR, applied by TCRdb to the PCR reads, yields one record per CDR3 protein. This sample has 10,000 or so distinct CDR3 sequences, with roughly 32% found just once. No cognate antigen is known for these TCRs. Sequencing was carried out using CD4+ T cells from blood, cultured in vitro. The receptors here all came from a human donor in good health. CDR3s include the opening cysteine and the closing phenylalanine or tryptophan. The order of the fields is clone size, J gene, V gene, D gene, CDR3 protein, CDR3 DNA. D genes are given only for firm matches. Part of the rows lack a size; the others show once, few, many or a class for expanded clones.

clone size: few; J gene: TRBJ2-3; V gene: TRBV20-1; D gene: NA; CDR3 protein: CSARGSRRELRTDTQYF; CDR3 DNA: TGCAGTGCTAGAGGGTCCCGTCGGGAGCTCCGCACAGATACGCAGTATTTT
clone size: NA; J gene: TRBJ1-1; V gene: TRBV7-2; D gene: NA; CDR3 protein: CASSSNALEAFF; CDR3 DNA: TGTGCCAGCAGCTCCAACGCCTTAGAAGCTTTCTTT
clone size: medium-sized; J gene: TRBJ1-2; V gene: TRBV7-9; D gene: TRBD1; CDR3 protein: CASSRGQNYGYTF; CDR3 DNA: TGTGCCAGCAGCCGGGGACAGAACTATGGCTACACCTTC
clone size: NA; J gene: TRBJ2-7; V gene: TRBV11-2; D gene: NA; CDR3 protein: CASSSLLDGSAYEQYF; CDR3 DNA: TGTGCCAGCAGCTCCCTCCTTGACGGATCCGCCTACGAGCAGTACTTC
clone size: NA; J gene: TRBJ1-5; V gene: TRBV19; D gene: TRBD1; CDR3 protein: CASSIKGQGAGQPQHF; CDR3 DNA: TGTGCCAGTAGTATCAAGGGACAGGGGGCAGGTCAGCCCCAGCATTTT
clone size: NA; J gene: TRBJ2-2; V gene: TRBV20-1; D gene: TRBD2; CDR3 protein: CSARDWASGSSGELFF; CDR3 DNA: TGCAGTGCTAGAGATTGGGCTAGCGGGAGCTCCGGGGAGCTGTTTTTT
clone size: medium-sized; J gene: TRBJ1-1; V gene: TRBV20-1; D gene: NA; CDR3 protein: CSARGNTEAFF; CDR3 DNA: TGCAGTGCTAGGGGGAACACTGAAGCTTTCTTT
clone size: few; J gene: TRBJ2-1; V gene: TRBV7-3; D gene: NA; CDR3 protein: CASSSDLTNEQFF; CDR3 DNA: TGTGCCAGCAGCTCGGACTTGACCAATGAGCAGTTCTTC
clone size: NA; J gene: TRBJ1-6; V gene: TRBV6-1; D gene: TRBD1; CDR3 protein: CASRDRVRNSPLHF; CDR3 DNA: TGTGCCAGCAGGGACAGGGTCAGGAATTCACCCCTCCACTTT
clone size: few; J gene: TRBJ1-2; V gene: TRBV7-2; D gene: NA; CDR3 protein: CASSRTPVDNYGYTF; CDR3 DNA: TGTGCCAGCAGCCGGACTCCGGTAGATAACTATGGCTACACCTTC
clone size: NA; J gene: TRBJ2-7; V gene: TRBV6-2/TRBV6-3; D gene: TRBD2; CDR3 protein: CASSLSSGRAEQYF; CDR3 DNA: TGTGCCAGCAGTTTGTCTAGCGGGAGAGCCGAGCAGTACTTC
clone size: NA; J gene: TRBJ2-1; V gene: TRBV7-9; D gene: TRBD1; CDR3 protein: CASRGRGSVNEQFF; CDR3 DNA: TGTGCCAGCAGAGGCAGGGGGTCGGTCAATGAGCAGTTCTTC
clone size: NA; J gene: TRBJ2-2; V gene: TRBV5-1; D gene: NA; CDR3 protein: CASSADYQNTGELFF; CDR3 DNA: TGCGCCAGCAGCGCCGACTACCAGAACACCGGGGAGCTGTTTTTT
clone size: NA; J gene: TRBJ2-6; V gene: TRBV20-1; D gene: NA; CDR3 protein: CSATHFTGANVLTF; CDR3 DNA: TGCAGTGCTACGCACTTTACTGGGGCCAACGTCCTGACTTTC
clone size: once; J gene: TRBJ2-7; V gene: TRBV5-4; D gene: TRBD2; CDR3 protein: CASSGGLAGGPSYEQYF; CDR3 DNA: TGTGCCAGCAGCGGGGGACTAGCGGGAGGGCCCTCCTACGAGCAGTACTTC
clone size: few; J gene: TRBJ2-5; V gene: TRBV4-3; D gene: NA; CDR3 protein: CASSQVVGAPQYF; CDR3 DNA: TGCGCCAGCAGCCAAGTTGTAGGGGCGCCCCAGTACTTC
clone size: few; J gene: TRBJ2-7; V gene: TRBV7-2; D gene: NA; CDR3 protein: CASSFQASTAYEQYF; CDR3 DNA: TGTGCCAGCAGCTTCCAGGCCTCGACGGCCTACGAGCAGTACTTC
clone size: few; J gene: TRBJ1-2; V gene: TRBV7-9; D gene: NA; CDR3 protein: CASSLEVGRTDGYTF; CDR3 DNA: TGTGCCAGCAGCTTAGAAGTCGGGCGGACCGATGGCTACACCTTC
clone size: once; J gene: TRBJ2-7; V gene: TRBV6-2/TRBV6-3; D gene: TRBD2; CDR3 protein: CASSYVGLAGARTYEQYF; CDR3 DNA: TGTGCCAGCAGTTACGTGGGGCTAGCGGGAGCTCGGACCTACGAGCAGTACTTC
clone size: few; J gene: TRBJ1-5; V gene: TRBV4-3; D gene: NA; CDR3 protein: CASSQDRDQPQHF; CDR3 DNA: TGCGCCAGCAGCCAGGACAGAGATCAGCCCCAGCATTTT
clone size: NA; J gene: TRBJ1-1; V gene: TRBV28; D gene: NA; CDR3 protein: CASTGPNTEAFF; CDR3 DNA: TGTGCCAGCACGGGACCGAACACTGAAGCTTTCTTT
clone size: few; J gene: TRBJ2-5; V gene: TRBV20-1; D gene: NA; CDR3 protein: CSARIHPWTASYQETQYF; CDR3 DNA: TGCAGTGCTCGAATCCATCCATGGACAGCTTCGTACCAAGAGACCCAGTACTTC
clone size: NA; J gene: TRBJ1-6; V gene: TRBV4-2; D gene: TRBD1; CDR3 protein: CASSQENRGSPLHF; CDR3 DNA: TGTGCCAGCAGCCAAGAGAACAGGGGTTCACCCCTCCACTTT
clone size: NA; J gene: TRBJ1-2; V gene: TRBV9; D gene: NA; CDR3 protein: CASSAFAGPGGYTF; CDR3 DNA: TGTGCCAGCAGCGCCTTTGCAGGTCCGGGTGGCTACACCTTC
clone size: few; J gene: TRBJ1-5; V gene: TRBV7-2; D gene: TRBD1; CDR3 protein: CASSLAGQGDNQPQHF; CDR3 DNA: TGTGCCAGCAGCTTAGCGGGACAGGGGGATAATCAGCCCCAGCATTTT
clone size: few; J gene: TRBJ1-2; V gene: TRBV7-2; D gene: TRBD1; CDR3 protein: CAKGQGSYGYTF; CDR3 DNA: TGTGCTAAAGGACAGGGATCCTATGGCTACACCTTC
clone size: NA; J gene: TRBJ2-7; V gene: TRBV7-9; D gene: TRBD1; CDR3 protein: CASSPRTGIYEQYF; CDR3 DNA: TGTGCCAGCAGCCCCAGGACAGGTATCTACGAGCAGTACTTC
clone size: NA; J gene: TRBJ2-7; V gene: TRBV10-3; D gene: TRBD1; CDR3 protein: CAISGAGQGSEQYF; CDR3 DNA: TGTGCCATCAGTGGTGCAGGACAGGGATCCGAGCAGTACTTC
clone size: NA; J gene: TRBJ2-3; V gene: TRBV7-9; D gene: NA; CDR3 protein: CASSEQGISTDTQYF; CDR3 DNA: TGTGCCAGCAGCGAACAGGGAATCAGCACAGATACGCAGTATTTT
clone size: NA; J gene: TRBJ1-2; V gene: TRBV29-1; D gene: NA; CDR3 protein: CSVPSPGPRGGYTF; CDR3 DNA: TGCAGCGTTCCTTCGCCAGGGCCGAGAGGGGGCTACACCTTC
clone size: few; J gene: TRBJ2-7; V gene: TRBV5-1; D gene: NA; CDR3 protein: CASSLVASYEQYF; CDR3 DNA: TGCGCCAGCAGCTTGGTTGCCTCCTACGAGCAGTACTTC
clone size: few; J gene: TRBJ2-3; V gene: TRBV19; D gene: TRBD1; CDR3 protein: CASSIGRGIDTQYF; CDR3 DNA: TGTGCCAGTAGTATTGGCAGGGGGATTGATACGCAGTATTTT
clone size: few; J gene: TRBJ2-7; V gene: TRBV19; D gene: TRBD2; CDR3 protein: CASLGGRTHEQYF; CDR3 DNA: TGTGCCTCCCTTGGCGGGAGAACCCACGAGCAGTACTTC
clone size: NA; J gene: TRBJ2-7; V gene: TRBV28; D gene: TRBD2; CDR3 protein: CASSLWASGVYEQYF; CDR3 DNA: TGTGCCAGCAGTTTATGGGCTAGCGGAGTATACGAGCAGTACTTC
clone size: NA; J gene: TRBJ2-4; V gene: TRBV10-3; D gene: TRBD1; CDR3 protein: CAISAEGQGQNIQYF; CDR3 DNA: TGTGCCATCAGTGCGGAGGGACAGGGACAAAACATTCAGTACTTC
clone size: NA; J gene: TRBJ2-2; V gene: TRBV7-7; D gene: TRBD1; CDR3 protein: CASSLAPGQGTAGELFF; CDR3 DNA: TGTGCTAGCAGCTTAGCACCGGGACAGGGTACAGCCGGGGAGCTGTTTTTT
clone size: NA; J gene: TRBJ1-1; V gene: TRBV29-1; D gene: NA; CDR3 protein: CSASRDWGNTEAFF; CDR3 DNA: TGCAGCGCCTCACGGGATTGGGGGAACACTGAAGCTTTCTTT
clone size: NA; J gene: TRBJ2-5; V gene: TRBV7-9; D gene: NA; CDR3 protein: CASSLEWGRGFRETQYF; CDR3 DNA: TGTGCCAGCAGCTTAGAGTGGGGGCGCGGGTTCCGGGAGACCCAGTACTTC
clone size: NA; J gene: TRBJ2-5; V gene: TRBV20-1; D gene: TRBD2; CDR3 protein: CSPSTRLAAQETQYF; CDR3 DNA: TGCAGTCCCAGCACGAGGCTAGCGGCCCAAGAGACCCAGTACTTC
clone size: few; J gene: TRBJ2-2; V gene: TRBV19; D gene: TRBD2; CDR3 protein: CASSPPRGEGTGELFF; CDR3 DNA: TGTGCCAGTAGTCCCCCACGGGGGGAGGGCACCGGGGAGCTGTTTTTT
clone size: NA; J gene: TRBJ2-1; V gene: TRBV5-1; D gene: NA; CDR3 protein: CASSLMTGEGGEQFF; CDR3 DNA: TGCGCCAGCAGCTTGATGACAGGGGAGGGCGGGGAGCAGTTCTTC
clone size: NA; J gene: TRBJ2-7; V gene: TRBV6-1; D gene: NA; CDR3 protein: CATGTYEQYF; CDR3 DNA: TGTGCCACCGGGACCTACGAGCAGTACTTC
clone size: NA; J gene: TRBJ2-1; V gene: TRBV5-4; D gene: TRBD2; CDR3 protein: CASSLSVGTSGRDEQFF; CDR3 DNA: TGTGCCAGCAGCTTGTCAGTCGGGACTAGCGGGAGGGATGAGCAGTTCTTC
clone size: few; J gene: TRBJ2-7; V gene: TRBV7-2; D gene: NA; CDR3 protein: CASSSSISPPAPPPYEQYF; CDR3 DNA: TGTGCCAGCAGCTCCTCCATCAGCCCTCCCGCTCCCCCCCCCTACGAGCAGTACTTC
clone size: NA; J gene: TRBJ2-3; V gene: TRBV5-4; D gene: TRBD2; CDR3 protein: CASLAEWGDTQYF; CDR3 DNA: TGTGCCTCTCTAGCGGAATGGGGGGATACGCAGTATTTT
clone size: NA; J gene: TRBJ1-2; V gene: TRBV5-5; D gene: TRBD1; CDR3 protein: CASSGTGTGIGYGYTF; CDR3 DNA: TGTGCCAGCAGCGGAACGGGGACAGGGATAGGGTATGGCTACACCTTC
clone size: NA; J gene: TRBJ1-1; V gene: TRBV15; D gene: NA; CDR3 protein: CATSKRDTGKVRTEAFF; CDR3 DNA: TGTGCCACCAGCAAAAGGGACACCGGCAAGGTGAGAACTGAAGCTTTCTTT
clone size: NA; J gene: TRBJ2-2; V gene: TRBV6-4; D gene: TRBD2; CDR3 protein: CASSDGLAGAGELFF; CDR3 DNA: TGTGCCAGCAGTGACGGACTAGCGGGAGCCGGGGAGCTGTTTTTT
clone size: NA; J gene: TRBJ2-7; V gene: TRBV27; D gene: TRBD1; CDR3 protein: CASRGTGRYEQYF; CDR3 DNA: TGTGCCAGCAGGGGGACAGGGCGCTACGAGCAGTACTTC